Below, 12 T cell receptor beta chains from the same sample are listed, as sequenced in a study of cytomegalovirus exposure and HLA in healthy donors (dated by TCRdb to about 2017). Receptor libraries were prepared by the immunoSEQ multiplex PCR assay. The multiplex PCR relied on a mix of 60 forward primers for TCR Vbeta segments and 13 reverse primers for TCR Jbeta segments. Drawn from immuneACCESS, this table holds only the in-frame rearrangements with V and J called that TCRdb kept. Clones are partly lost; checked studies trace under half to an unresolved V gene and leave the rest unexplained. Counted in this sample were 95,000 to 150,000 clones; approximately 80% of them appeared once. The top ten hold around 1.4% of the sample. The sequenced material came from PBMCs. The receptors stem from a woman between 18 and 29 years old in good health and CMV-seronegative.

This chain joins TRBV5-5 and TRBJ1-5; tentative D call: TRBD1 (5 bases). With 0 bases removed from V and 0 bases from J, the gap between germline ends came to 16 bases. The CDR3 consists of 18 residues. The germline V gene has CDR1 SGHKS and CDR2 YYEKEE (reference sequence). CDR3 region: CASSLELRQGYSNQPQHF. DNA for the CDR3: TGTGCCAGCAGCTTGGAACTTCGCCAGGGCTATAGCAATCAGCCCCAGCATTTT.

The V call is TRBV6-5, the J call TRBJ1-2; D may be TRBD1 (6 bases). Trimming removed 4 bases from V and 1 base from J, with 10 bases in between. The CDR3 totals 14 residues. CDR1 is MNHEY and CDR2 is SVGAGI in the germline V gene. This chain's CDR3 is CASSLIQGNYGYTF. As DNA, the CDR3 is TGTGCCAGCAGTTTAATACAGGGTAACTATGGCTACACCTTC.

This sequence joins TRBV19 and TRBJ2-5; D gene unclear. CDR3 size: 15 residues. From germline, CDR1 is LNHDA and CDR2 SQIVND (reference sequence). V lost 2 bases, J lost 3 bases, and 13 bases lay in between. The chain's CDR3 is CASSIRSGSKETQYF. CDR3 in DNA: TGTGCCAGTAGTATAAGGAGTGGCAGTAAAGAGACCCAGTACTTC.

This rearrangement joins TRBV10-3 to TRBJ1-1; 12 bases line up with TRBD1. Germline-derived CDR1 and CDR2 are ENHRY and SYGVKD. Germline trimming cut 4 bases from V and 0 bases from J; bases unmatched to any gene: 12. CDR3 size: 19 residues. The CDR3 sequence is CAISAYPGTGGQLNTEAFF. The CDR3 nucleotides are TGTGCCATCAGTGCTTACCCCGGGACAGGGGGCCAATTGAACACTGAAGCTTTCTTT.

The V gene is TRBV29-1, the J gene TRBJ2-3; the D is unclear. Trimming left V 2 bases short and J 3 bases short, with 9 bases between. The CDR3 has 13 residues. CDR1 is SQVTM, CDR2 ANQGSEA, per germline. The CDR3 DNA follows: TGCAGCGTTGAATCTGCTACTACAGATACGCAGTATTTT. Its protein product is CSVESATTDTQYF.

For the CDR3, the DNA is TGCGCCAGCAGTCACTTAGCGGGAGCCGGAGAGCAGTACTTC. Residues: CASSHLAGAGEQYF. V usage is TRBV4-1 and J usage is TRBJ2-7; 9 bases are a match to TRBD2. CDR3 size: 14 residues. V trimming: 6 bases; J trimming: 7 bases; junction bases outside the gene matches: 10. Germline V gene data show CDR1 as MGHRA and CDR2 as YSYEKL.

This chain connects TRBV2 to TRBJ1-1; D remains unclear. The length of the CDR3 is 15 residues. Germline CDR1 reads SNHLY; CDR2 reads FYNNEI. The V end was cut by 4 bases, the J end by 0 bases, with 12 bases between. This CDR3 reads CASSGGGRLNTEAFF. The CDR3 region has the DNA TGTGCCAGCAGTGGGGGAGGCAGGCTGAACACTGAAGCTTTCTTT.

In this sample, this clone turned up once. This chain connects TRBV27 to TRBJ2-1; TRBD2 agrees at 10 bases. This CDR3 contains 14 residues. The V gene's germline CDR1 is MNHEY and CDR2 SMNVEV (reference sequence). The ends lost 1 base at V and 9 bases at J; junction bases unmatched: 3. CDR3 in amino acids: CASSLYSSGGEQFF. The DNA of the CDR3 is TGTGCCAGCAGTTTATATTCTAGCGGGGGTGAGCAGTTCTTC.

The V call is TRBV11-2, the J call TRBJ1-5, with unresolved D. The germline V gene encodes CDR1 SGHAT and CDR2 FQNNGV. The V end lost 5 bases, the J end lost 3 bases, and 8 bases lay between the germline ends. This CDR3 region has 13 residues. For the CDR3, the DNA is TGTGCCAGCAGCCCTGGAGCCAATCAGCCCCAGCATTTT. Its protein is CASSPGANQPQHF.

The chain links TRBV12-5 to TRBJ2-7; TRBD2 matches 9 bases. Unmatched junction bases numbered 5, after V lost 3 bases and J lost 5 bases. Germline V gene lookup returns CDR1 LGHNT and CDR2 FRNRAP. The CDR3 length is 14 residues. For the CDR3, the DNA is TGTGCTAGTGGTTTAGCTAGCGGGAAGAACGAGCAGTACTTC. Translating gives CASGLASGKNEQYF. The full variable domain, completed using reference TRBV12-5 and TRBJ2-7, is DARVTQTPRHKVTEMGQEVTMRCQPILGHNTVFWYRQTMMQGLELLAYFRNRAPLDDSGMPKDRFSAEMPDATLATLKIQPSEPRDSAVYFCASGLASGKNEQYFGPGTRLTVT.

The V and J genes are TRBV2 and TRBJ2-3, with a tentative D call TRBD2 (6 bases). CDR1 and CDR2 from the germline V gene are SNHLY and FYNNEI. The germline V and J ends were trimmed by 7 bases and 1 base, with 9 bases remaining between them. The CDR3 is made up of 13 amino acids. CDR3 region: CASNVAGTDTQYF. As DNA, the CDR3 is TGTGCCAGCAACGTAGCGGGCACAGATACGCAGTATTTT.

The chain couples TRBV7-3 to TRBJ1-1; TRBD1 aligns across 9 bases. Unmatched junction bases numbered 5, after V lost 5 bases and J lost 1 base. The germline V gene encodes CDR1 SGHTA and CDR2 FQGTGA. The CDR3 totals 15 residues. Here the CDR3 reads CASSPQGAANTEAFF. The CDR3 nucleotides read TGTGCCAGCAGCCCACAGGGGGCGGCGAACACTGAAGCTTTCTTT. The full variable domain, its missing parts supplied by reference TRBV7-3 and TRBJ1-1, is GAGVSQTPSNKVTEKGKYVELRCDPISGHTALYWYRQSLGQGPEFLIYFQGTGAADDSGLPNDRFFAVRPEGSVSTLKIQRTERGDSAVYLCASSPQGAANTEAFFGQGTRLTVV.